This T cell receptor (beta chain) was sequenced during a study of blood T cell repertoires in COVID-19. Study overall: From T cells, B-cell-depleted T cells, or PBMCs came the material, which was cDNA or gDNA.

This CDR3 region has 14 residues. Looked up from germline, CDR1 is SEHNR and CDR2 is FQNEAQ (reference sequence). Of note for this clone: Mismatch with germline at one junction end may stem from a read error.

In the authors' methods: By means of reference gene primer amplification, nucleated cell counts were estimated. Here immunoSEQ multiplex PCR was the method, and the copy in TCRdb shows in-frame clones only, minus some. V and J calls and clone size follow that table, whereas D and trimming were derived from the DNA. The sample shows approximately 240,000 clones, approximately 79% of them seen only once. The sequence came from a woman aged 80 or over with active or convalescent COVID-19. V is TRBV7-9 and J is TRBJ1-1, with 9 bases fitting TRBD1. Sequenced input: peripheral blood. The CDR3 spells CASSFGQGNPEAFF. Here the CDR3 DNA reads TGTGCCAGCAGCTTTGGACAGGGGAACCCTGAAGCTTTCTTT.